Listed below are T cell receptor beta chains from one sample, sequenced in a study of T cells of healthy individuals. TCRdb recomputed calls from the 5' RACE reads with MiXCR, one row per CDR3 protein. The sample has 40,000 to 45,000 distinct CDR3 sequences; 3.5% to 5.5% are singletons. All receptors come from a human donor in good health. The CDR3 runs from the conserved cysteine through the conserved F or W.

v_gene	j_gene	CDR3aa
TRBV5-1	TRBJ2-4	CASRDVTGGESKNIQYF
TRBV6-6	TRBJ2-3	CASSYGTADTQYF
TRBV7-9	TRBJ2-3	CASSLDRSDTDTQYF
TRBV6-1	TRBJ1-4	CASSVLGVGATNEKLFF
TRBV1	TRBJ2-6	CTSSQLHQTRSGANVLTF
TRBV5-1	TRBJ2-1	CASSLETPGGEQFF
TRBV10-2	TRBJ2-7	CASSESIDLSGSPSYEQYF
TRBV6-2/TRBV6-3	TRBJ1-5	CASSPQQGREPQHF
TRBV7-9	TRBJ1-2	CASSLMLSGYTF
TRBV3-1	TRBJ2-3	CASSPVRREDSTDTQYF
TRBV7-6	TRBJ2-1	CASSSYDDEQFF
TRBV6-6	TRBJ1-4	CASSYGPTEPNEKLFF
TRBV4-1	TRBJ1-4	CASSQDVGANEKLFF
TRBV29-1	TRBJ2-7	CSVEAPGALGEQYF
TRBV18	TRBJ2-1	CASSTGIGLANFEQFF
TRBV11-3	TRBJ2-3	CASSLRGTEDTQYF
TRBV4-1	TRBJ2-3	CASSQLGLGTDTQYF
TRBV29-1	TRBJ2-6	CSVYSGQLSGANVLTF
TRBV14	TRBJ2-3	CASSPGLYLDPHF
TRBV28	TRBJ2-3	CASGETVTDTQYF
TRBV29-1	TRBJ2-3	CSVELEAEGTDTQYF
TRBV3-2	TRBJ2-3	CASSQSTDTQYF
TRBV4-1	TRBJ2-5	CASSQEVLLEETQYF
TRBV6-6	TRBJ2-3	CASSYSDTDTQYF
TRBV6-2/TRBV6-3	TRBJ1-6	CASSYRDSYNSPLHF
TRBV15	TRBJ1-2	CATSRQATGDYGYTF
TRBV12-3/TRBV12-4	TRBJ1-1	CASSISGFSTEAFF